Listed below are T cell receptor beta chains from one sample, sequenced in a study of T cells in Graves' hyperthyroidism and ophthalmopathy. TCRdb ran MiXCR on the multiplex PCR reads and lists one entry per CDR3 protein. The sample carries 350,000 to 400,000 distinct CDR3 sequences, about a fifth recorded once. Sequences were obtained from blood. The receptors here all came from a young woman with Graves' hyperthyroidism. CDR3s include the opening cysteine and the closing phenylalanine or tryptophan. D genes are given only for firm matches. For some rows the clone size is stated as once, few or many, or as a class when expanded; others skip it.

-	TRBV27	-	TRBJ1-2	CASSVRIDPVYGYTF	TGTGCCAGCAGTGTCAGGATCGACCCAGTCTATGGCTACACCTTC
-	TRBV28	many	TRBJ1-1	CASSPHGGTEAFF	TGTGCCAGCAGTCCCCATGGAGGCACTGAAGCTTTCTTT
-	TRBV20-1	-	TRBJ2-5	CSARDWGETQYF	TGCAGTGCTAGAGATTGGGGGGAGACCCAGTACTTC
-	TRBV6-5	-	TRBJ1-3	CASSYGSSSGNTIYF	TGTGCCAGCAGTTACGGCAGCAGCTCTGGAAACACCATATATTTT
-	TRBV15	many	TRBJ1-2	CATSTASPMGYTF	TGTGCCACCAGCACGGCCAGCCCCATGGGCTACACCTTC
TRBD1	TRBV6-1	few	TRBJ2-4	CASSPGTGVTKNIQYF	TGTGCCAGCAGTCCCGGGACAGGGGTCACCAAAAACATTCAGTACTTC
-	TRBV18	few	TRBJ2-7	CASSPTPGVRQYF	TGTGCCAGCTCACCAACCCCCGGGGTTAGGCAGTACTTC
TRBD2	TRBV25-1	many	TRBJ2-7	CASSHSGTRSSYEQYF	TGTGCCAGCAGTCACTCCGGGACTAGGAGCTCCTACGAGCAGTACTTC
-	TRBV20-1	few	TRBJ2-3	CSAGPADTEYF	TGCAGTGCCGGACCAGCAGATACGGAGTATTTT
-	TRBV12-3/TRBV12-4	-	TRBJ2-7	CASSLQVSFYEQYF	TGTGCCAGCAGTTTGCAGGTTTCCTTCTACGAGCAGTACTTC
TRBD1	TRBV15	many	TRBJ1-1	CATRTGGRWGNTEAFF	TGTGCCACCCGGACAGGGGGCAGGTGGGGGAACACTGAAGCTTTCTTT
-	TRBV6-2/TRBV6-3	many	TRBJ1-1	CASTITGGYTEAFF	TGTGCCAGCACTATTACTGGGGGATACACTGAAGCTTTCTTT
TRBD1	TRBV28	many	TRBJ2-7	CASSLAGTGGAEQYF	TGTGCCAGCAGTTTAGCCGGGACAGGGGGAGCCGAGCAGTACTTC
-	TRBV19	few	TRBJ2-3	CASSISGTDTQYF	TGTGCCAGTAGTATATCGGGGACAGATACGCAGTATTTT
-	TRBV7-2	many	TRBJ2-5	CASSLLGGSQWETQYF	TGTGCCAGCAGCCTACTCGGAGGGTCCCAGTGGGAGACCCAGTACTTC
-	TRBV5-1	many	TRBJ1-1	CASSLPQGDGDTEAFF	TGCGCCAGCAGCTTGCCTCAGGGAGATGGGGACACTGAAGCTTTCTTT
-	TRBV30	-	TRBJ1-3	CAWSVSGLSGNTIYF	TGTGCCTGGAGTGTATCAGGGTTGAGTGGAAACACCATATATTTT
TRBD1	TRBV28	many	TRBJ1-5	CASSFWGTENQPQHF	TGTGCCAGCAGTTTTTGGGGGACAGAGAATCAGCCCCAGCATTTT
-	TRBV12-3/TRBV12-4	-	TRBJ2-2	CASSPQSWGQNTGELFF	TGTGCCAGCAGTCCCCAGAGCTGGGGCCAGAACACCGGGGAGCTGTTTTTT
-	TRBV11-2	many	TRBJ1-4	CASSLEGRTVSTNEKLFF	TGTGCCAGCAGCTTAGAGGGGCGGACAGTTTCAACTAATGAAAAACTGTTTTTT
TRBD1	TRBV11-2	few	TRBJ2-7	CASSWGGGQGRSYEQYF	TGTGCCAGCAGCTGGGGTGGGGGACAGGGGCGCTCCTACGAGCAGTACTTC
TRBD1	TRBV27	-	TRBJ2-7	CASSRLRDRGYEQYF	TGTGCCAGCAGCCGACTCCGGGACAGGGGCTACGAGCAGTACTTC
TRBD1	TRBV27	-	TRBJ1-2	CASSVLGTGDYGYTF	TGTGCCAGCAGTGTCCTCGGGACAGGGGACTATGGCTACACCTTC
-	TRBV28	many	TRBJ2-5	CASVPGTNKETQYF	TGTGCCAGCGTCCCCGGGACAAATAAAGAGACCCAGTACTTC
-	TRBV6-1	-	TRBJ1-2	CASRTAGYYGYTF	TGTGCCAGCAGGACCGCGGGGTACTATGGCTACACCTTC
TRBD1	TRBV12-3/TRBV12-4	-	TRBJ1-1	CASRVQTGGANTEAFF	TGTGCCAGCAGGGTACAGACAGGGGGCGCGAACACTGAAGCTTTCTTT
-	TRBV12-3/TRBV12-4	many	TRBJ2-7	CASNKQGRASYEQYF	TGTGCCAGCAACAAACAGGGTAGGGCCTCCTACGAGCAGTACTTC
TRBD1	TRBV12-3/TRBV12-4	-	TRBJ2-7	CASSLVGTGPYEQYF	TGTGCCAGCAGTTTAGTCGGGACAGGGCCCTACGAGCAGTACTTC
-	TRBV7-7	many	TRBJ2-5	CASSSQGFGETQYF	TGTGCTAGCAGCTCCCAGGGATTCGGGGAGACCCAGTACTTC
-	TRBV6-1	many	TRBJ1-5	CASSEVVESSNQPQHF	TGTGCCAGCAGTGAAGTAGTGGAAAGTAGCAATCAGCCCCAGCATTTT
-	TRBV4-1	many	TRBJ2-2	CASSQEEVTGELFF	TGCGCCAGCAGCCAAGAAGAAGTCACCGGGGAGCTGTTTTTT
-	TRBV28	many	TRBJ1-5	CASSLWRHTVGPQHF	TGTGCCAGCAGTTTATGGAGACATACCGTCGGGCCCCAGCATTTT
TRBD1	TRBV5-1	-	TRBJ2-7	CASSESTGGAPYEQYF	TGCGCCAGCAGCGAATCCACAGGGGGCGCCCCCTACGAGCAGTACTTC
TRBD2	TRBV20-1	many	TRBJ2-7	CSALTSGGYSEQYF	TGCAGTGCTTTGACTAGCGGGGGTTATAGCGAGCAGTACTTC
-	TRBV12-5	many	TRBJ2-5	CASDTDRAPQQTQYF	TGTGCTAGTGACACTGATCGGGCCCCCCAACAGACCCAGTACTTC
-	TRBV11-2	many	TRBJ2-6	CASSRTENSGANVLTF	TGTGCCAGCAGCCGTACAGAGAACTCTGGGGCCAACGTCCTGACTTTC
TRBD1	TRBV4-1	-	TRBJ2-6	CASSQAARGHGANVLTF	TGCGCCAGCAGCCAAGCGGCCAGGGGGCACGGGGCCAACGTCCTGACTTTC
-	TRBV16	many	TRBJ1-1	CASSQSAANTEAFF	TGTGCCAGCAGCCAATCGGCAGCGAACACTGAAGCTTTCTTT
-	TRBV6-1	-	TRBJ2-7	CASSDSFDEQYF	TGTGCCAGCAGTGACAGTTTTGACGAGCAGTACTTC
TRBD1	TRBV12-3/TRBV12-4	many	TRBJ1-1	CASRQGTAKAFF	TGTGCCAGCAGACAGGGGACAGCGAAAGCTTTCTTT
TRBD2	TRBV20-1	many	TRBJ2-5	CSATKFTRGGPETQYF	TGCAGTGCCACAAAATTCACACGGGGGGGTCCAGAGACCCAGTACTTC
-	TRBV2	many	TRBJ2-5	CASSAGLVGETQYF	TGTGCCAGCAGTGCCGGCCTCGTGGGGGAGACCCAGTACTTC
-	TRBV7-6	many	TRBJ2-7	CASSFPLRGYEQYF	TGTGCCAGCAGCTTCCCGCTCCGGGGATACGAGCAGTACTTC
TRBD1	TRBV19	many	TRBJ2-5	CASSVYQGALTQETQYF	TGTGCCAGTAGTGTTTACCAGGGGGCACTTACTCAAGAGACCCAGTACTTC
-	TRBV7-9	many	TRBJ1-1	CASRSGFEAFF	TGTGCCAGCAGGTCGGGATTTGAAGCTTTCTTT
TRBD2	TRBV10-3	few	TRBJ2-2	CAISELSGGTGELFF	TGTGCCATCAGTGAGCTCTCGGGGGGGACCGGGGAGCTGTTTTTT
-	TRBV13	many	TRBJ2-7	CASSLTSWARVINDEQYF	TGTGCCAGCAGCTTAACCTCCTGGGCGCGGGTAATTAACGACGAGCAGTACTTC
-	TRBV4-1	many	TRBJ1-2	CASSQAEGSDYGYTF	TGCGCCAGCAGCCAAGCTGAGGGAAGTGACTATGGCTACACCTTC
-	TRBV18	many	TRBJ2-7	CASSAYDEQYF	TGTGCCAGCTCAGCATACGACGAGCAGTACTTC
-	TRBV6-5	many	TRBJ1-2	CASGPSVSGYTF	TGTGCCAGCGGGCCGTCGGTCAGCGGCTACACCTTC
-	TRBV27	many	TRBJ1-2	CASSSRRDPNYGYTF	TGTGCCAGCAGTTCTCGCAGGGACCCTAACTATGGCTACACCTTC
-	TRBV5-1	few	TRBJ2-7	CASSPDTDYEQYF	TGCGCCAGCAGCCCGGACACGGACTACGAGCAGTACTTC
-	TRBV12-3/TRBV12-4	-	TRBJ1-2	CASSFGTPGYGYTF	TGTGCCAGCAGTTTCGGCACCCCTGGCTATGGCTACACCTTC